These T cell receptor beta chains were read from a single sample in a study of blood T cells in healthy people across ages. TCRdb recomputed calls from the 5' RACE reads with MiXCR, one row per CDR3 protein. The sample carries fewer than 2 million distinct CDR3 sequences, 35% to 50% recorded once. Sequencing used blood. These receptors originate from a human donor in good health. Both conserved end residues are part of each CDR3. Expanded clones are given a class, and other clones once, few, many or no size at all.

TRBV7-8	TRBJ1-2	-	CASSYLTGVYGYTF
TRBV7-2	TRBJ2-5	-	CASRPPGFETQYF
TRBV5-1	TRBJ2-5	many	CASSLEGQGETQYF
TRBV11-2	TRBJ2-3	many	CASSLYSSGDTQYF
TRBV6-5	TRBJ1-4	-	CASSYRRTATNEKLFF
TRBV5-5	TRBJ2-5	-	CASSTRLAQETQYF
TRBV24-1	TRBJ2-1	-	CATSGLGRGNEQFF
TRBV13	TRBJ1-2	few	CASSSTGMGGYTF
TRBV20-1	TRBJ1-5	-	CSALGVGGQPQHF
TRBV10-3	TRBJ1-4	-	CATTPTGRDNEKLFF
TRBV29-1	TRBJ1-2	-	CSVEEMGHRDGYTF
TRBV9	TRBJ2-1	-	CASSAGGGGKQFF
TRBV29-1	TRBJ2-3	few	CSVRASTDTQYF
TRBV4-1	TRBJ1-2	-	CAGSQDAGRRSGYTF
TRBV7-3	TRBJ2-3	-	CACSPRTGPTDTQYF
TRBV5-1	TRBJ2-5	-	CASSLLGLAGGQETQYF
TRBV5-1	TRBJ2-1	-	CASSLGRDPPNEQFF
TRBV7-2	TRBJ2-6	few	CASSLSPGGANVLTF
TRBV3-1	TRBJ1-2	-	CASSQTNDYGYTF
TRBV20-1	TRBJ1-3	once	CSAETGNSGNTIYF